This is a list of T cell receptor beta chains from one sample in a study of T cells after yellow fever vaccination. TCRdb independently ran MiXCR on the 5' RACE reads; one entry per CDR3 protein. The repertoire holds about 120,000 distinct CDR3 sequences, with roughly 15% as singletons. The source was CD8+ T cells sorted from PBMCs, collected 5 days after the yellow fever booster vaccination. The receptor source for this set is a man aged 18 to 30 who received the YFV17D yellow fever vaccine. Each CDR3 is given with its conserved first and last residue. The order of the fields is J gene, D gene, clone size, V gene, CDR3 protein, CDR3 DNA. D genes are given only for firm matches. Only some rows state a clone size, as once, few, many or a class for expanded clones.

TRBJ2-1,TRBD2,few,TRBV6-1,CASSERASGVVEQFF,TGTGCCAGCAGTGAAAGGGCTAGCGGGGTAGTAGAGCAGTTCTTC
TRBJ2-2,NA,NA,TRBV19,CASSIANTGELFF,TGTGCCAGTAGTATTGCAAACACCGGGGAGCTGTTTTTT
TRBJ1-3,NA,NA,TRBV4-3,CASSHPRGADSGNTIYF,TGCGCCAGCAGCCATCCCCGAGGGGCGGACTCTGGAAACACCATATATTTT
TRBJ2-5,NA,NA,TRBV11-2,CASCLGVKHPETQYF,TGTGCCAGCTGCTTAGGTGTGAAGCATCCGGAGACCCAGTACTTC
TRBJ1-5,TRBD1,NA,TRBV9,CASSTGQGHQPQHF,TGTGCCAGCAGCACGGGACAGGGTCATCAGCCCCAGCATTTT
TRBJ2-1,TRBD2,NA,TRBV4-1,CASSPSGAGEYNEQFF,TGCGCCAGCAGCCCGTCGGGAGCGGGGGAGTACAATGAGCAGTTCTTC
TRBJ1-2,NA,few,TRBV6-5,CASSFIHGGGYGYTF,TGTGCCAGCAGTTTCATCCACGGGGGGGGCTATGGCTACACCTTC
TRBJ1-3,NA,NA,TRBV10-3,CAIKNRNISGNTIYF,TGTGCCATCAAGAACAGGAACATCTCTGGAAACACCATATATTTT
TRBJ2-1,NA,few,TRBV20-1,CSARWSGPPVYNEQFF,TGCAGTGCTAGATGGTCGGGGCCACCCGTCTACAATGAGCAGTTCTTC
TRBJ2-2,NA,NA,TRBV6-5,CASSYRAGNTGELFF,TGTGCCAGCAGTTACAGGGCAGGGAACACCGGGGAGCTGTTTTTT
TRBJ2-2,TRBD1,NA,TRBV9,CASEQGAGNTGELFF,TGTGCCAGTGAACAGGGGGCGGGGAACACCGGGGAGCTGTTTTTT
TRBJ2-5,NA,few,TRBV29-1,CSVVRQGPLAQYF,TGCAGCGTTGTGAGGCAGGGTCCATTAGCCCAGTACTTC
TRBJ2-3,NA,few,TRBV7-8,CASTRGLDTDTQYF,TGTGCCAGCACCCGAGGGTTGGACACAGATACGCAGTATTTT
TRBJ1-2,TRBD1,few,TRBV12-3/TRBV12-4,CASSLGGQGIFGYTF,TGTGCCAGCAGTTTAGGGGGACAGGGAATCTTTGGCTACACCTTC
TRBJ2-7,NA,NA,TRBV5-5,CASSRWGSYEQYF,TGTGCCAGCAGCCGGTGGGGATCCTACGAGCAGTACTTC
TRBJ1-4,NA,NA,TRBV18,CASSPTAGVYNEKLFF,TGTGCCAGCTCACCAACCGCTGGGGTCTATAATGAAAAACTGTTTTTT
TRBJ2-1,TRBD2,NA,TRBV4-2,CASSQDWRGAYNEQFF,TGTGCCAGCAGCCAAGATTGGCGGGGGGCCTACAATGAGCAGTTCTTC
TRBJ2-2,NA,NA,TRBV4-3,CASSPSGLGQGYTGELFF,TGCGCCAGCAGCCCTTCGGGTCTGGGGCAGGGCTACACCGGGGAGCTGTTTTTT
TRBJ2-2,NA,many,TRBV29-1,CSVIKENTGELFF,TGCAGCGTTATCAAAGAGAACACCGGGGAGCTGTTTTTT
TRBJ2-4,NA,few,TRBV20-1,CSARGTYLARNIQYF,TGCAGTGCTAGGGGAACTTATCTAGCCAGAAACATTCAGTACTTC
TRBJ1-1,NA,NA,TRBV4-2,CASSQEADTEAFF,TGTGCCAGCAGCCAAGAAGCCGACACTGAAGCTTTCTTT
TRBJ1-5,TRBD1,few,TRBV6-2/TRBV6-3,CASRPTGGDQPQHF,TGTGCCAGCAGACCGACAGGGGGTGATCAGCCCCAGCATTTT
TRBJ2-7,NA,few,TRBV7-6,CASSLYTGGDEQYF,TGTGCCAGCAGCTTATATACAGGAGGCGACGAGCAGTACTTC